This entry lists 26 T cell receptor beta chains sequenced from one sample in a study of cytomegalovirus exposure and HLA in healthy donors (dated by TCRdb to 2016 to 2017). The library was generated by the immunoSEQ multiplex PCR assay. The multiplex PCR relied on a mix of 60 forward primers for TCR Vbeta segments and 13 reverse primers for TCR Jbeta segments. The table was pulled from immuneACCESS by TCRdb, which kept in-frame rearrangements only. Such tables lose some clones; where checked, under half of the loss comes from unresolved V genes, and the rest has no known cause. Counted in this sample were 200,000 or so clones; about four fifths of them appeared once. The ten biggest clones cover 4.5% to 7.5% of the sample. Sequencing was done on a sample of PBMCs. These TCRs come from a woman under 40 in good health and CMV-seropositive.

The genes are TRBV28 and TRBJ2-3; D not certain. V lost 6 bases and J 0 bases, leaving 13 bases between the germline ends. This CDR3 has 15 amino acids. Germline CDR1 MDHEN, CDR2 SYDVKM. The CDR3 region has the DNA TGTGCCAGCAGAGAACCTCGAACTAGCACAGATACGCAGTATTTT. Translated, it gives CASREPRTSTDTQYF. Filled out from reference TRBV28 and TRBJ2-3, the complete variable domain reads DVKVTQSSRYLVKRTGEKVFLECVQDMDHENMFWYRQDPGLGLRLIYFSYDVKMKEKGDIPEGYSVSREKKERFSLILESASTNQTSMYLCASREPRTSTDTQYFGPGTRLTVL.

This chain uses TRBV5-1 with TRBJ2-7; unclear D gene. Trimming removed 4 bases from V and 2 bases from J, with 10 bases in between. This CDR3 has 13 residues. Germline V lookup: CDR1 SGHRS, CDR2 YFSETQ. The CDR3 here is CASSLGPPYEQYF. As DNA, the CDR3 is TGCGCCAGCAGCCTAGGCCCCCCCTACGAGCAGTACTTC.

The CDR3 nucleotides read TGTGCCAGCAGCTTAAAGGGGACTAACAATGAGCAGTTCTTC. Its translation: CASSLKGTNNEQFF. The chain couples TRBV7-6 to TRBJ2-1; 7 bases map to TRBD2. Germline-derived CDR1 and CDR2 are SGHVS and FNYEAQ. This CDR3 region has 14 residues. After removal of 2 bases from V and 5 bases from J, the junction contained 3 bases not matched to a gene. Full variable domain (missing parts from reference TRBV7-6 and TRBJ2-1): GAGVSQSPRYKVTKRGQDVALRCDPISGHVSLYWYRQALGQGPEFLTYFNYEAQQDKSGLPNDRFSAERPEGSISTLTIQRTEQRDSAMYRCASSLKGTNNEQFFGPGTRLTVL.

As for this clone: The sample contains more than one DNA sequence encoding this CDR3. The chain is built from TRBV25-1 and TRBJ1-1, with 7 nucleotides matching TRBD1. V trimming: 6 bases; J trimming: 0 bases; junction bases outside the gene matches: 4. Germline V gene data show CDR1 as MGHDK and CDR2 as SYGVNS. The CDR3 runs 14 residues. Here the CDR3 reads CASRETGMNTEAFF. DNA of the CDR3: TGTGCCAGCAGGGAGACAGGGATGAACACTGAAGCTTTCTTT.

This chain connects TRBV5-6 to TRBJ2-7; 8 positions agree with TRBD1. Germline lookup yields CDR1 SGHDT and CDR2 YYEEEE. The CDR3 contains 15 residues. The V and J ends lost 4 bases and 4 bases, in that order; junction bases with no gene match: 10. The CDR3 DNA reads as TGTGCCAGCAGCCGAGGGACAGGAGGAAGATACGAGCAGTACTTC. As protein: CASSRGTGGRYEQYF.

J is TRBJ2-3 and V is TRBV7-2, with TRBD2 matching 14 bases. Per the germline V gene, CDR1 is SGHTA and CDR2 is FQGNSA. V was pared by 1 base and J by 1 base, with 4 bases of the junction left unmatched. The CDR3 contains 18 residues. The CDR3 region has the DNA TGTGCCAGCAGCTTAGGACTAGCGGGGGGGAGCCGCACAGATACGCAGTATTTT. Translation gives CASSLGLAGGSRTDTQYF.

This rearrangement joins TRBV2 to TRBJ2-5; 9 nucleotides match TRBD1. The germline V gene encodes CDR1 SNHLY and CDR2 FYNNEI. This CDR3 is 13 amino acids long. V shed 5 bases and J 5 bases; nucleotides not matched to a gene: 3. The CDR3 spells CASSQGTGETQYF. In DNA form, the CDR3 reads TGTGCCAGCAGTCAAGGGACAGGGGAGACCCAGTACTTC.

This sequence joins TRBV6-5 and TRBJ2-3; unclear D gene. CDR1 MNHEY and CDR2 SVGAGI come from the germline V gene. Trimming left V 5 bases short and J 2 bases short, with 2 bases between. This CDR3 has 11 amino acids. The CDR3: CASSHTDTQYF. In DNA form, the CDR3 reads TGTGCCAGCAGTCACACAGATACGCAGTATTTT.

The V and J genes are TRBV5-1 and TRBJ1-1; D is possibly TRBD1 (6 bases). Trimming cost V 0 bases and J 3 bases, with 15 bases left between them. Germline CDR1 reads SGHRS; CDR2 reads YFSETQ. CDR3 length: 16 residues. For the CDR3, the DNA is TGCGCCAGCAGCTTGGGGAACAGGGCGCCAGACACTGAAGCTTTCTTT. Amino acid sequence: CASSLGNRAPDTEAFF.

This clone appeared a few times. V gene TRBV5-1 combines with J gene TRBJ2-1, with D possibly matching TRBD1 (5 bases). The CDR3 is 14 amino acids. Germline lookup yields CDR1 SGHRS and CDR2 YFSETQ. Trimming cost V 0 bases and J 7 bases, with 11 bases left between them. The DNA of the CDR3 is TGCGCCAGCAGCTTGGAGTCAGGGTGGAATGAGCAGTTCTTC. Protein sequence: CASSLESGWNEQFF. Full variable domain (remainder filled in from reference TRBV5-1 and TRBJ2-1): KAGVTQTPRYLIKTRGQQVTLSCSPISGHRSVSWYQQTPGQGLQFLFEYFSETQRNKGNFPGRFSGRQFSNSRSEMNVSTLELGDSALYLCASSLESGWNEQFFGPGTRLTVL.

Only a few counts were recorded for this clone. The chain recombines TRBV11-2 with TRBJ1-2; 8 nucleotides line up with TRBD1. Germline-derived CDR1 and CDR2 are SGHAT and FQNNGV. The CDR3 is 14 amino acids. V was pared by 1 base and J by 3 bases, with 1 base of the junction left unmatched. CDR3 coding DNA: TGTGCCAGCAGCTTAGTGACAGGGGACTATGGCTACACCTTC. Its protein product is CASSLVTGDYGYTF.

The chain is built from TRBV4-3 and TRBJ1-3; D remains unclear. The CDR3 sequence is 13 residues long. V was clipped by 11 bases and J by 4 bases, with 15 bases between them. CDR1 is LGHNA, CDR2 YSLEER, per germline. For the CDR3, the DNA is TGCGCCGGGCAAGGGAGGGTAGGAAACACCATATATTTT. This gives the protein CAGQGRVGNTIYF.

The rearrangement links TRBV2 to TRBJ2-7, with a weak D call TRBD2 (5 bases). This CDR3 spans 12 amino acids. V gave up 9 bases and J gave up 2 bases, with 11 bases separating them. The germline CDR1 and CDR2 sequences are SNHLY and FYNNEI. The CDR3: CASLTSPYEQYF. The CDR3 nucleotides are TGTGCCAGTCTCACTAGTCCCTACGAGCAGTACTTC.

The CDR3: CASTLDDQPQHF. In DNA form, the CDR3 reads TGTGCCAGCACTTTAGATGATCAGCCCCAGCATTTT. This chain uses TRBV2 with TRBJ1-5; D is unresolved. Trimming stripped 7 bases from V and 5 bases from J, with 9 bases between. The germline CDR1 and CDR2 sequences are SNHLY and FYNNEI. The CDR3 sequence is 12 residues long.

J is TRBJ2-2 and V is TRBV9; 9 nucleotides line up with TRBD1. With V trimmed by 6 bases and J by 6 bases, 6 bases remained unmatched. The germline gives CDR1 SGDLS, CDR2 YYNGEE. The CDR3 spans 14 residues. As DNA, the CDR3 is TGTGCCAGCAAGGGACAGGGTATCCCCGGGGAGCTGTTTTTT. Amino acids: CASKGQGIPGELFF.

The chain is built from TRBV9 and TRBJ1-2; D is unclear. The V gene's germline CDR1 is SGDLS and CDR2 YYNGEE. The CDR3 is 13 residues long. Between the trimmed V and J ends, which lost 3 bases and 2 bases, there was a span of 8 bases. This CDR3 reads CASSAVFNYGYTF. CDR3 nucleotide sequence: TGTGCCAGCAGCGCCGTCTTCAACTATGGCTACACCTTC.

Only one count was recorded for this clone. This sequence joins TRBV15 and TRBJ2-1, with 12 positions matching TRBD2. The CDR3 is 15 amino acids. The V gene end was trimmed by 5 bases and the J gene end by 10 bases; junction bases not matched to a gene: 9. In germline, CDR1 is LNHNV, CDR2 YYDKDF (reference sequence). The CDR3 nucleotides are TGTGCCACCAGCGGCCTAGCGGGAGGGCCTGGGGAGCAGTTCTTC. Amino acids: CATSGLAGGPGEQFF.

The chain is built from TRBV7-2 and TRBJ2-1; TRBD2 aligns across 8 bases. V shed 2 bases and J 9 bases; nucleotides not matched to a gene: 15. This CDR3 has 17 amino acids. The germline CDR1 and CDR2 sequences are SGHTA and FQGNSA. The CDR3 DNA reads TGTGCCAGCAGCTTATTTATGAGCGGGAGAACTGGCGGTGAGCAGTTCTTC. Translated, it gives CASSLFMSGRTGGEQFF.

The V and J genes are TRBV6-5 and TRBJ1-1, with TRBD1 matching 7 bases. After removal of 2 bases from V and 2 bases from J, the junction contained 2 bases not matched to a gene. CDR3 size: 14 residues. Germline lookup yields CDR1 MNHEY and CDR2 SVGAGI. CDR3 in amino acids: CASSYTGVNTEAFF. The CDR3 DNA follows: TGTGCCAGCAGTTACACAGGGGTCAACACTGAAGCTTTCTTT.

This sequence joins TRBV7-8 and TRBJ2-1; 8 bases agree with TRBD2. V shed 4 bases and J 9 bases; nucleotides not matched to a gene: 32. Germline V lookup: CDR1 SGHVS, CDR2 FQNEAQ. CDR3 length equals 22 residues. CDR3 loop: CASSSITQEPEWSGRFDSEQFF. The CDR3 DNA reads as TGTGCCAGCAGCTCGATAACTCAGGAACCGGAATGGAGCGGGAGATTTGATAGTGAGCAGTTCTTC.

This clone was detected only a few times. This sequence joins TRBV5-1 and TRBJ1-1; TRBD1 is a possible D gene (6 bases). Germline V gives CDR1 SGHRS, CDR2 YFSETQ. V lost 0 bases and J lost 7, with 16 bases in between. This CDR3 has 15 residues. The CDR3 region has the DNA TGCGCCAGCAGCTTGGAAGTGGCAGGGACATATGAAGCTTTCTTT. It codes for CASSLEVAGTYEAFF. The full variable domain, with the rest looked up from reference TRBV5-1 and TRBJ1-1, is KAGVTQTPRYLIKTRGQQVTLSCSPISGHRSVSWYQQTPGQGLQFLFEYFSETQRNKGNFPGRFSGRQFSNSRSEMNVSTLELGDSALYLCASSLEVAGTYEAFFGQGTRLTVV.

The CDR3 DNA sequence: TGTGCCATCAGTGACCCTTACAGGGGAATCGGGGAGCTGTTTTTT. This codes for CAISDPYRGIGELFF. The V and J genes are TRBV10-3 and TRBJ2-2, with 7 bases identical to TRBD1. Germline assignment: CDR1 ENHRY and CDR2 SYGVKD. This CDR3 comprises 15 residues. Losses at the gene ends were 3 bases for V and 7 bases for J; bases not matched to a gene: 8.

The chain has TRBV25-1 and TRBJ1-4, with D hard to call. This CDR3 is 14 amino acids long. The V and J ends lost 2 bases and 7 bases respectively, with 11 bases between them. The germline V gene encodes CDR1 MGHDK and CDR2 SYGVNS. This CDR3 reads CASSETRSTEKLFF. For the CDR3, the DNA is TGTGCCAGCAGTGAAACCCGGTCAACTGAAAAACTGTTTTTT. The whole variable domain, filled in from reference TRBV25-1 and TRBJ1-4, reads EADIYQTPRYLVIGTGKKITLECSQTMGHDKMYWYQQDPGMELHLIHYSYGVNSTEKGDLSSESTVSRIRTEHFPLTLESARPSHTSQYLCASSETRSTEKLFFGSGTQLSVL.

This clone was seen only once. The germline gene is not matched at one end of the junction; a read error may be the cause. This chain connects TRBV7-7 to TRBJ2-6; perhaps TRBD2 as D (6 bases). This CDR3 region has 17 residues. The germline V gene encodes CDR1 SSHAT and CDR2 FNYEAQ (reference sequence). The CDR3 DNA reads TGTGCTAGCAGCTTAGTCCCAGGAGGGGCTGGGGCCAACGTCCTGACTTTC. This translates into CASSLVPGGAGANVLTF.

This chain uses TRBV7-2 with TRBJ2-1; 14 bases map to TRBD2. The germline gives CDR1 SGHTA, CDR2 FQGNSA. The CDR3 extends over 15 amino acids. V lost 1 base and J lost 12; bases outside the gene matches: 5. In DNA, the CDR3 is TGTGCCAGCAGCTTAGAGGGACTAGCGGGAGAACGGCAGTTCTTC. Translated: CASSLEGLAGERQFF.

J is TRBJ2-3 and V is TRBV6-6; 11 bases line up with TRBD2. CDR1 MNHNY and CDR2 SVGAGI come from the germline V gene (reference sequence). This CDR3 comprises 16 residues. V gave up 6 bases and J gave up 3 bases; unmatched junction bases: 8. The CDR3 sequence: CASRPIAGGVTDTQYF. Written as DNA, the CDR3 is TGTGCCAGCAGACCGATAGCGGGAGGGGTAACAGATACGCAGTATTTT.